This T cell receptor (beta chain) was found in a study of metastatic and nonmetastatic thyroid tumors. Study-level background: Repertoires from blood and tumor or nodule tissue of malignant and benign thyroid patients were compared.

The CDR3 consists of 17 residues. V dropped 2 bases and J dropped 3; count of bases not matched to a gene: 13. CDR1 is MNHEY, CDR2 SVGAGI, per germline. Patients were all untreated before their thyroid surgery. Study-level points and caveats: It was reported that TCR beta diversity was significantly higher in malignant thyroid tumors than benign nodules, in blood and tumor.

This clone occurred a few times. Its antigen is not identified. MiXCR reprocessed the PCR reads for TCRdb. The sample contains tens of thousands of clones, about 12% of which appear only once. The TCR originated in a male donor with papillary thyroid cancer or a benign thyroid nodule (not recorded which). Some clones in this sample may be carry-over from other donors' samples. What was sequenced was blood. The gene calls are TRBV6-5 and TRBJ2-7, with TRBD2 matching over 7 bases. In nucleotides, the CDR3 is TGTGCCAGCAGTTACCGACCACTCCCCCAGCGGGGCTACGAGCAGTACTTC. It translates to CASSYRPLPQRGYEQYF.